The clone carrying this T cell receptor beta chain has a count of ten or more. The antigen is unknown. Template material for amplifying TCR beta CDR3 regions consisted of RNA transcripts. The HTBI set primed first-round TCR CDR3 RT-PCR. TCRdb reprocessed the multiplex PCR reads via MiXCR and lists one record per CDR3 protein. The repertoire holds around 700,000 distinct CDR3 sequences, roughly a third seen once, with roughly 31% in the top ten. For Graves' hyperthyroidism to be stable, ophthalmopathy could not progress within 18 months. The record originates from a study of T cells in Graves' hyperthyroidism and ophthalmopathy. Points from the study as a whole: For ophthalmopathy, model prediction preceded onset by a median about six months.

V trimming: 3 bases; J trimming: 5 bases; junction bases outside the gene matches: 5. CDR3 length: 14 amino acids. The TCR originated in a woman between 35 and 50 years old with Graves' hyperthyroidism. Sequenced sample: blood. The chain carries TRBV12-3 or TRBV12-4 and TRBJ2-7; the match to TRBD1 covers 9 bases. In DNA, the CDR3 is TGTGCCAGCAGTTTTCAGGGACAGGGTGACGAGCAGTACTTC. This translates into CASSFQGQGDEQYF.